Included here is one T cell receptor (beta chain) sequence, with context. The protocol was immunoSEQ multiplex PCR, while the TCRdb copy is restricted to in-frame clones and leaves out a portion. The sample lists about 88,000 clones, approximately 94% occurring once. The CDR3 is 16 residues long. V was clipped by 5 bases and J by 7 bases; unmatched bases: 6. Germline lookup yields CDR1 ENHRY and CDR2 SYGVKD. This entry is derived from a study of technical replicates of blood from a few donors. This clonotype originated in a human donor in good health. Sequenced input: T cells isolated from PBMCs. The rearrangement uses TRBV10-3 and TRBJ2-1; 15 bases are shared with TRBD2. This CDR3 reads CAISSLGLAGGNEQFF. CDR3 DNA sequence: TGTGCCATCAGTTCACTGGGACTAGCGGGAGGTAATGAGCAGTTCTTC.